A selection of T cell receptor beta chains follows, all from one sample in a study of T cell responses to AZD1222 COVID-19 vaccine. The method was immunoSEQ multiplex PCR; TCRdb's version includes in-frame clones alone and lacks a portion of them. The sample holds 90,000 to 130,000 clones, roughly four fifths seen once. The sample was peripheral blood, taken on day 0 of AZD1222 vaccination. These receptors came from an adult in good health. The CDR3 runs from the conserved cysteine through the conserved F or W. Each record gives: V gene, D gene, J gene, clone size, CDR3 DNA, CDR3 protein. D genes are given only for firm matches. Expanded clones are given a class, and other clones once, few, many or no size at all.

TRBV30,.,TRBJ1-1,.,TGTGCCTGGAGTGTACAGACCGGCGGGGCTTTCTTT,CAWSVQTGGAFF
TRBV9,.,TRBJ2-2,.,TGTGCCAGCAGCGTAGAACCCTACGAGCGGAACACCGGGGAGCTGTTTTTT,CASSVEPYERNTGELFF
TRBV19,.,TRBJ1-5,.,TGTGCCAGTAGTATGACAGGTTCCAATCAGCCCCAGCATTTT,CASSMTGSNQPQHF
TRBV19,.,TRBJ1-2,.,TGTGCCAGTATCGGCAGGGCGAGCTACACCTTC,CASIGRASYTF
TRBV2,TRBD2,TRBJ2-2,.,TGTGCCAGCAGAGTGCTAGCGGCGAACACCGGGGAGCTGTTTTTT,CASRVLAANTGELFF
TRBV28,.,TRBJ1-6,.,TGTGCCAGCAGTTTATCCGTAGGCTTGGGCTCCTATAATTCACCCCTCCACTTT,CASSLSVGLGSYNSPLHF
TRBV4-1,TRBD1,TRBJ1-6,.,TGCGCCAGCAGCCAACCGGACAGGGGGTCATCACCCCTCCACTTT,CASSQPDRGSSPLHF
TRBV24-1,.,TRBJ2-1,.,TGTGCCACCAACGAGGGCGGGAACTACAATGAGCAGTTCTTC,CATNEGGNYNEQFF
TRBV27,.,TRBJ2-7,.,TGTGCCAGCAGTCTGGGTGGAAGCTCCTACGAGCAGTACTTC,CASSLGGSSYEQYF
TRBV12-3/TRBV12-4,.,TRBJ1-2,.,TGTGCCATCTGGACAGCCCAGGGCTATGGCTACACCTTC,CAIWTAQGYGYTF
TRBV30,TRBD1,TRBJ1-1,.,TGTGCCTGGAGCCTAGGGACAGCTACATTTGAAGCTTTCTTT,CAWSLGTATFEAFF
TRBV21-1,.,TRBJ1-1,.,TGTGCCAGCAGCAAAGCTAGTAGGGCCGCGGCCCCTGGGAACACTGAAGCTTTCTTT,CASSKASRAAAPGNTEAFF
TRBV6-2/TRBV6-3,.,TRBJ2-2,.,TGTGCCAGCAGTTACTGGGGAGCTAGGAACACCGGGGAGCTGTTTTTT,CASSYWGARNTGELFF
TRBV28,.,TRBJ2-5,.,TGTGCCAGCAGCTACCGGACGGAGACCCAGTACTTC,CASSYRTETQYF
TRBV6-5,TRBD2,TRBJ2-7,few,TGTGCCAGCAAGAGGACTAGCGGGCCCGCCTACGAGCAGTACTTC,CASKRTSGPAYEQYF
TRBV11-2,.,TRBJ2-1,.,TGTGCCAGCAAGGCTAGCCGATACAATGAGCAGTTCTTC,CASKASRYNEQFF
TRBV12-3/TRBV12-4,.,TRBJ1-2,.,TGTGCCAGCAGCAGCCGGTTTGATGGCTACACCTTC,CASSSRFDGYTF
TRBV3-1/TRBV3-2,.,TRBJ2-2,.,TGTGCCAGCAGGAAAGTTAACACCGGGGAGCTGTTTTTT,CASRKVNTGELFF
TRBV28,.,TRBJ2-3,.,TGTGCCAGCAGTCTCAGGTCTGATACGCAGTATTTT,CASSLRSDTQYF